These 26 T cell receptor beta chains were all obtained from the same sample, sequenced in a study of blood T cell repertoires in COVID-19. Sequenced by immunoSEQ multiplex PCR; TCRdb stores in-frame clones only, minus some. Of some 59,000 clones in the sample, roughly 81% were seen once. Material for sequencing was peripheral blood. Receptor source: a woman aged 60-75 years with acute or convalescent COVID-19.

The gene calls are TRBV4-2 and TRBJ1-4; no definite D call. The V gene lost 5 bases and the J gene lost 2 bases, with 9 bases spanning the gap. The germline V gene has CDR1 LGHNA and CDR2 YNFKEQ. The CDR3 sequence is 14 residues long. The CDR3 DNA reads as TGTGCCAGCAGCTTACGGGGTACTAATGAAAAACTGTTTTTT. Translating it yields CASSLRGTNEKLFF.

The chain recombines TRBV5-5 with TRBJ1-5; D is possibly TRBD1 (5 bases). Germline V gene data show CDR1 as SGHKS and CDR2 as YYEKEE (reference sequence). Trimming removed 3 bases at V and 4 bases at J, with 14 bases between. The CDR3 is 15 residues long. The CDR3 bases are TGTGCCAGCAGCTCAGGCGGGGGGGTTAATCAGCCCCAGCATTTT. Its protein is CASSSGGGVNQPQHF.

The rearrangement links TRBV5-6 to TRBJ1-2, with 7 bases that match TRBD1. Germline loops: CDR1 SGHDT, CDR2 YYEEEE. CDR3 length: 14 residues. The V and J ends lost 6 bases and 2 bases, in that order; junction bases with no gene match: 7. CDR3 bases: TGTGCCAGCACATCAGTACAGGGGAACTATGGCTACACCTTC. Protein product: CASTSVQGNYGYTF. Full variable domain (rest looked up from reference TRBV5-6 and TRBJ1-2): DAGVTQSPTHLIKTRGQQVTLRCSPKSGHDTVSWYQQALGQGPQFIFQYYEEEERQRGNFPDRFSGHQFPNYSSELNVNALLLGDSALYLCASTSVQGNYGYTFGSGTRLTVV.

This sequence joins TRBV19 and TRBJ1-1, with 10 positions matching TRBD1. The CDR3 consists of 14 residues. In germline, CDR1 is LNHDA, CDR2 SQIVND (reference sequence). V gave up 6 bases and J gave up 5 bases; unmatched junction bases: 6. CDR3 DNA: TGTGCCAGTAGCGACAGGGGGCTGAGGACTGAAGCTTTCTTT. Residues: CASSDRGLRTEAFF.

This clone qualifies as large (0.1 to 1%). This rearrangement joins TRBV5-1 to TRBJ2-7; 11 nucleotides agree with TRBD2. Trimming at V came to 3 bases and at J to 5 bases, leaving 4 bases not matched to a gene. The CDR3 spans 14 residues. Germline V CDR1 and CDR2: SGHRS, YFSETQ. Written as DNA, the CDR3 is TGCGCCAGCAGCTCAGAGGGACTAGCGGACGAGCAGTACTTC. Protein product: CASSSEGLADEQYF. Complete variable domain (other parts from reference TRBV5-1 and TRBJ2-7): KAGVTQTPRYLIKTRGQQVTLSCSPISGHRSVSWYQQTPGQGLQFLFEYFSETQRNKGNFPGRFSGRQFSNSRSEMNVSTLELGDSALYLCASSSEGLADEQYFGPGTRLTVT.

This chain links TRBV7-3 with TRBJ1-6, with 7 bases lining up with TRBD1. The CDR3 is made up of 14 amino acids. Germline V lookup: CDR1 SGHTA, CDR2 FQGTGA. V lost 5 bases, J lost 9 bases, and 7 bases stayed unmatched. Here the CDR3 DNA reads TGTGCCAGCAGCCCCGGGACAGCCCCTTCACCCCTCCACTTT. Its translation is CASSPGTAPSPLHF.

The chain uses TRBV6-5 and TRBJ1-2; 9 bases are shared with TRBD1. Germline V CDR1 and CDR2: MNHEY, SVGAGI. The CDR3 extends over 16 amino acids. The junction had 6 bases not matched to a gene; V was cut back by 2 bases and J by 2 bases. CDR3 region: CASSYSPGTGNYGYTF. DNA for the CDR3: TGTGCCAGCAGTTACAGTCCCGGGACAGGGAACTATGGCTACACCTTC.

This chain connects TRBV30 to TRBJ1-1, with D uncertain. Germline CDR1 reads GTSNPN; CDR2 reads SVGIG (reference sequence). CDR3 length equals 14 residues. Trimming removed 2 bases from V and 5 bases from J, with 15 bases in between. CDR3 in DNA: TGTGCCTGGAGTACGCGAGACATGGGTACTGAAGCTTTCTTT. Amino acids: CAWSTRDMGTEAFF.

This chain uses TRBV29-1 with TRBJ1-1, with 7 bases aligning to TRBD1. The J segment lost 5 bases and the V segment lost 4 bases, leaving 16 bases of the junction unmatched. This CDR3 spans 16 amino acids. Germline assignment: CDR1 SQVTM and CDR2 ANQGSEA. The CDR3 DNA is TGCAGCGTTGTTTATAGGGAGGGGGCGGGGGGGACTGAAGCTTTCTTT. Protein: CSVVYREGAGGTEAFF.

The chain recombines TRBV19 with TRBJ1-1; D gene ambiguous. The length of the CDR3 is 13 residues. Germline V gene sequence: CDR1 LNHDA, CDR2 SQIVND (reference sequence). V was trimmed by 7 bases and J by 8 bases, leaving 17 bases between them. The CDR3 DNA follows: TGTGCCAGTAAATTCCCCCAGTCCCGAGAAGCTTTCTTT. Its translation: CASKFPQSREAFF. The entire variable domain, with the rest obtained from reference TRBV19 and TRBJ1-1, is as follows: DGGITQSPKYLFRKEGQNVTLSCEQNLNHDAMYWYRQDPGQGLRLIYYSQIVNDFQKGDIAEGYSVSREKKESFPLTVTSAQKNPTAFYLCASKFPQSREAFFGQGTRLTVV.

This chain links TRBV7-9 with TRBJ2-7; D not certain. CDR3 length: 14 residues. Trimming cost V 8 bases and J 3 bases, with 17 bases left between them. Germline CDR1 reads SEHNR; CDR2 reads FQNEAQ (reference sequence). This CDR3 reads CASARTDMVYEQYF. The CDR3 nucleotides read TGTGCCAGCGCCCGAACCGACATGGTCTACGAGCAGTACTTC.

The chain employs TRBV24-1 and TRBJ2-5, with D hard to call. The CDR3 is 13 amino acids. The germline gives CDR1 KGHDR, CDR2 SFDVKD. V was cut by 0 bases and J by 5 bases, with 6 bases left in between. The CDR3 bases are TGTGCCACCAGTGATTTGCAGAAGGAGACCCAGTACTTC. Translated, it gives CATSDLQKETQYF.

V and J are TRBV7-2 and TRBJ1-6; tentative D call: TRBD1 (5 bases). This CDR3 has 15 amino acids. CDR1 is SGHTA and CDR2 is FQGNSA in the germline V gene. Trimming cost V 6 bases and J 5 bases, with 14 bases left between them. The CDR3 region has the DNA TGTGCCAGCAGATCTACGGGACTGGATAATTCACCCCTCCACTTT. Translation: CASRSTGLDNSPLHF. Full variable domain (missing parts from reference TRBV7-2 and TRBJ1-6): GAGVSQSPSNKVTEKGKDVELRCDPISGHTALYWYRQSLGQGLEFLIYFQGNSAPDKSGLPSDRFSAERTGGSVSTLTIQRTQQEDSAVYLCASRSTGLDNSPLHFGNGTRLTVT.

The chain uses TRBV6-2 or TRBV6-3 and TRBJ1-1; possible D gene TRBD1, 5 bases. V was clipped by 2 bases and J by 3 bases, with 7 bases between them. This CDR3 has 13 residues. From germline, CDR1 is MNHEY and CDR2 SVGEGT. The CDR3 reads CASSYRGYTEAFF. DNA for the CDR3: TGTGCCAGCAGTTACAGGGGATACACTGAAGCTTTCTTT.

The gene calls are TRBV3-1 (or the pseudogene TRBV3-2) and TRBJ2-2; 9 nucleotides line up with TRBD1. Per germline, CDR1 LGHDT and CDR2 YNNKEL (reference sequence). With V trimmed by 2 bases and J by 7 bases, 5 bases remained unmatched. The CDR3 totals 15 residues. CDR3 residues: CASSQTGGVGGELFF. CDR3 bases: TGTGCCAGCAGCCAAACAGGGGGCGTCGGCGGGGAGCTGTTTTTT.

The CDR3 DNA reads as TGTGCCAGCAGCTCCCTTCGTGGGGGGGCCGATGAGCAGTTCTTC. Translated: CASSSLRGGADEQFF. V gene TRBV13 combines with J gene TRBJ2-1; tentatively, D is TRBD2 (7 bases). The CDR3 covers 15 residues. The V gene's germline CDR1 is PRHDT and CDR2 FYEKMQ (reference sequence). The V and J ends lost 4 bases and 8 bases respectively, with 18 bases between them.

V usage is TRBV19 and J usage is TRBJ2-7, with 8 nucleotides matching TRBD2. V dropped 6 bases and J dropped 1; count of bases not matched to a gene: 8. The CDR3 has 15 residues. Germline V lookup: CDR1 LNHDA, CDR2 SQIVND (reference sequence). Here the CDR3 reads CASSATSGKSYEQYF. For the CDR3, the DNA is TGTGCCAGTAGCGCTACTAGCGGCAAGTCCTACGAGCAGTACTTC.

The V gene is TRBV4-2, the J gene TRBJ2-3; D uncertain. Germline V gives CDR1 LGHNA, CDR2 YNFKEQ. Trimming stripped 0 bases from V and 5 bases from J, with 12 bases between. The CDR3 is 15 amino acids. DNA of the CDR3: TGTGCCAGCAGCCAAGAGAAGGCGGCCGGAGATACGCAGTATTTT. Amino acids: CASSQEKAAGDTQYF.

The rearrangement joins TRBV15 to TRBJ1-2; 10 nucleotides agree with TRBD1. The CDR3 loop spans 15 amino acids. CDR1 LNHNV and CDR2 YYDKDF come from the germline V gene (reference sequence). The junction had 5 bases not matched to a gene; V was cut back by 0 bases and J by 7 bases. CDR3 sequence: CATSRDGTGVFGYTF. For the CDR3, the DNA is TGTGCCACCAGCAGAGATGGGACAGGGGTTTTTGGCTACACCTTC.

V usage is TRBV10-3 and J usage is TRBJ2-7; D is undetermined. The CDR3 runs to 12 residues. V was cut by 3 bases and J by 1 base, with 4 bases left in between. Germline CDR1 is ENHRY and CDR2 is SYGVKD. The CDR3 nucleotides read TGTGCCATCAGTGAACAGTCCTACGAGCAGTACTTC. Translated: CAISEQSYEQYF.

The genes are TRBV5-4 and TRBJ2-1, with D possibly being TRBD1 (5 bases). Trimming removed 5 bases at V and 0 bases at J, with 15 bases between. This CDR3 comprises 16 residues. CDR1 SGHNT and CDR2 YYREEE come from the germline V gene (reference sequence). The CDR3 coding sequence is TGTGCCAGCAGAGGCGAAGGGGCCGGCTCCTACAATGAGCAGTTCTTC. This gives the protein CASRGEGAGSYNEQFF. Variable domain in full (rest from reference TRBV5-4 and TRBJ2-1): ETGVTQSPTHLIKTRGQQVTLRCSSQSGHNTVSWYQQALGQGPQFIFQYYREEENGRGNFPPRFSGLQFPNYSSELNVNALELDDSALYLCASRGEGAGSYNEQFFGPGTRLTVL.

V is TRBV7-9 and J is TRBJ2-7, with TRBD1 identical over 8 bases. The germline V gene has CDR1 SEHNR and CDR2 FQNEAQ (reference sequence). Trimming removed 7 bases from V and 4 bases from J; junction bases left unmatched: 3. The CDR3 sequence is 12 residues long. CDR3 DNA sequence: TGTGCCAGCAATGACAGGGGTTACGAGCAGTACTTC. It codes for CASNDRGYEQYF.

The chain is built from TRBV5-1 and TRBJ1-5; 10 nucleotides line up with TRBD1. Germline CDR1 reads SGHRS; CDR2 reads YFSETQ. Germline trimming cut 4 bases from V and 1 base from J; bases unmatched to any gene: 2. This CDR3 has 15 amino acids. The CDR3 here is CASSATGGSNQPQHF. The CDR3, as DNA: TGCGCCAGCAGCGCGACAGGGGGCAGCAATCAGCCCCAGCATTTT.

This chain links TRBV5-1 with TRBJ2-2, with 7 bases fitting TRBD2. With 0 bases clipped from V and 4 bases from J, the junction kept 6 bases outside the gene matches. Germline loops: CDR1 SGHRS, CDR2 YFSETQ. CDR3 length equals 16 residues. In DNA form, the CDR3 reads TGCGCCAGCAGCTTGGTGAGCGGGGCGGGCACCGGGGAGCTGTTTTTT. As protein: CASSLVSGAGTGELFF.

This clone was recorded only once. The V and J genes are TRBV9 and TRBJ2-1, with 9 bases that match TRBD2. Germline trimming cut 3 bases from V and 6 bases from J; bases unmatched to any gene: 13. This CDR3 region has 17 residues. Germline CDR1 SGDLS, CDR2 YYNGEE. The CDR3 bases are TGTGCCAGCAGCGCGCGCCGAGGGCTAGCGGGGACCAATGAGCAGTTCTTC. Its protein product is CASSARRGLAGTNEQFF.

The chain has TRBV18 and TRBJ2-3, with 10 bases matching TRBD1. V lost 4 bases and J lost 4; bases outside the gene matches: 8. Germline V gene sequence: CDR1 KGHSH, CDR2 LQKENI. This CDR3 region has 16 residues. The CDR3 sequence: CASSRDTTGGADTQYF. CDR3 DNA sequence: TGTGCCAGCTCACGGGACACGACAGGGGGCGCAGATACGCAGTATTTT.